This entry is about one TCR beta chain. Antigen unknown. Other nucleotide sequences from this sample produce the same CDR3. The sample comes from a study of Ad26.COV2.S vaccination and SARS-CoV-2 variants. Study-wide points: Vaccinees showed greater spike-specific TCR breadth than placebo recipients.

CDR3 length: 15 residues. The V gene's germline CDR1 is SGHRS and CDR2 YFSETQ. V shed 4 bases and J 0 bases; nucleotides not matched to a gene: 4. Some clones are missing from TCRdb's copy, which holds only in-frame ones; the method was immunoSEQ multiplex PCR. The sample records roughly 420,000 clones, more than 75% being singletons. As for treatment: some 20 received Ad26.COV2.S at low or high dose, single or two shots; 5 received placebo; per-sample allocation not given. Sampling happened 63 days after the first vaccine or placebo injection. Aged 18-55 years, donor was enrolled in Boston in about 2020.

The starting material was peripheral blood, obtained in a trial of Ad26.COV2.S vaccine versus placebo. The chain carries TRBV5-1 and TRBJ2-7; TRBD2 agrees at 10 bases. This receptor was obtained from a person aged 18 to 65 who received the Ad26.COV2.S COVID-19 vaccine or a placebo. In DNA form, the CDR3 reads TGCGCCAGCAGCCGTTCTAGCGGGGGCTCCTACGAGCAGTACTTC. Translated, it gives CASSRSSGGSYEQYF.